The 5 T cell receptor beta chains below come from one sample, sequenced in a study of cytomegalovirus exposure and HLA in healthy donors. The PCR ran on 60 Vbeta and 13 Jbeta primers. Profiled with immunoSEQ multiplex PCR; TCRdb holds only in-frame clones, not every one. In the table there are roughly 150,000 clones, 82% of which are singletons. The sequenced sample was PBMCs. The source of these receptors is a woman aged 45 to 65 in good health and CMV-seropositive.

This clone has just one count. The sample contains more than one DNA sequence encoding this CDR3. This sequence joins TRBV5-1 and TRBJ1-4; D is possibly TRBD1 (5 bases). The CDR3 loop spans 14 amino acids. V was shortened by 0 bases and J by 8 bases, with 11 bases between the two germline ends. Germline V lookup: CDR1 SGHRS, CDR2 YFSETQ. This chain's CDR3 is CASSLGGLGEKLFF. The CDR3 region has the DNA TGCGCCAGCAGCTTGGGGGGACTTGGCGAAAAACTGTTTTTT.

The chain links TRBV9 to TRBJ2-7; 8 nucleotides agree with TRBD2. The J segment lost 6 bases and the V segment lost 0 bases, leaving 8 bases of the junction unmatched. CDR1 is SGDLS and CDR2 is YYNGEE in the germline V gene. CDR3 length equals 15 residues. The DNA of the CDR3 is TGTGCCAGCAGCGTAGTGGCGGGACTAGAAGGCGAGCAGTACTTC. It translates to CASSVVAGLEGEQYF.

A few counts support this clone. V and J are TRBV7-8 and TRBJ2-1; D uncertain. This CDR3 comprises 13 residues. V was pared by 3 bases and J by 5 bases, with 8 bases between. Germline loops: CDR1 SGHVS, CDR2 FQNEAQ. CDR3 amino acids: CASSLGRDNEQFF. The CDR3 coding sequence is TGTGCCAGCAGCTTGGGCCGAGACAATGAGCAGTTCTTC.

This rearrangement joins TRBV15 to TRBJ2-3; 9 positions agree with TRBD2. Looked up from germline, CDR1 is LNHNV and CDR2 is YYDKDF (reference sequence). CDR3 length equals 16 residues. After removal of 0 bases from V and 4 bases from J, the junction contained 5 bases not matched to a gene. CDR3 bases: TGTGCCACCAGCAGAGATCACGCGGGGGGGCCAGATACGCAGTATTTT. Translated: CATSRDHAGGPDTQYF. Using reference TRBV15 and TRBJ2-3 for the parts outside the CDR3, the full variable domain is DAMVIQNPRYQVTQFGKPVTLSCSQTLNHNVMYWYQQKSSQAPKLLFHYYDKDFNNEADTPDNFQSRRPNTSFCFLDIRSPGLGDTAMYLCATSRDHAGGPDTQYFGPGTRLTVL.

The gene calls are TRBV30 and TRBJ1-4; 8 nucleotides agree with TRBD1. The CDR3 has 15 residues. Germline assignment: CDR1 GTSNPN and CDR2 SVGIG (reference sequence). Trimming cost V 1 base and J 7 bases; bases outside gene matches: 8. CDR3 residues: CAWSEAGGSFEKLFF. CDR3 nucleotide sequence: TGTGCCTGGAGTGAAGCAGGGGGCAGTTTTGAAAAACTGTTTTTT.